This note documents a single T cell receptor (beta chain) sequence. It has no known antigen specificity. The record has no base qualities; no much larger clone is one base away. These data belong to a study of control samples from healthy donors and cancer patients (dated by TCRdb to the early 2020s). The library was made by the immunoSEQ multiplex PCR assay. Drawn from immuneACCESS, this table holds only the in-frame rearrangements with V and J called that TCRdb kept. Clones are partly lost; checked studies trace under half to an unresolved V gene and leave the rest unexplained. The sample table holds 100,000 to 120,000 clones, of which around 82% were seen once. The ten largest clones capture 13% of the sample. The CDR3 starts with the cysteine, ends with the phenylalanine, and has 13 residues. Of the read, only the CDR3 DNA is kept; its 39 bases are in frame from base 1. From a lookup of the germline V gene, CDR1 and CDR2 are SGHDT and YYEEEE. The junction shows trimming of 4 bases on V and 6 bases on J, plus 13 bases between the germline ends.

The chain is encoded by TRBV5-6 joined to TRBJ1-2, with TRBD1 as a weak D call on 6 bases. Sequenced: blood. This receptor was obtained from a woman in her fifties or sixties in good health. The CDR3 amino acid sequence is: CASSTSGGNGYTF. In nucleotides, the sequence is TGTGCCAGCAGCACCAGTGGGGGCAATGGCTACACCTTC.